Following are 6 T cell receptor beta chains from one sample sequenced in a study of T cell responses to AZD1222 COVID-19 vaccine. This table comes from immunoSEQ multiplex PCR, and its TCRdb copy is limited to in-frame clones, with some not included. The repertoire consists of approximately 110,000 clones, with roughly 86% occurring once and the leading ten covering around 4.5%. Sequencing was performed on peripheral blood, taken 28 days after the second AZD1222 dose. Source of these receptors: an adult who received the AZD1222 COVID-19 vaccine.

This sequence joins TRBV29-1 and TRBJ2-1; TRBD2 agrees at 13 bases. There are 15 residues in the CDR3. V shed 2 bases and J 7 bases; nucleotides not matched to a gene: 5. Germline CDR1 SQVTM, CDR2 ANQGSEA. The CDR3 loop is CSVEKLAGGQNEQFF. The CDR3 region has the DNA TGCAGCGTTGAAAAACTAGCGGGAGGGCAGAATGAGCAGTTCTTC.

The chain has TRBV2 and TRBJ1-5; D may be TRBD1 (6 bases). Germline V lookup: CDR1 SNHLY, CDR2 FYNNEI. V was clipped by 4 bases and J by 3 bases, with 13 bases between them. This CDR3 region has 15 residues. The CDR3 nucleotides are TGTGCCAGCAGTGTTGGGCAGGGGCTCAATCAGCCCCAGCATTTT. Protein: CASSVGQGLNQPQHF.

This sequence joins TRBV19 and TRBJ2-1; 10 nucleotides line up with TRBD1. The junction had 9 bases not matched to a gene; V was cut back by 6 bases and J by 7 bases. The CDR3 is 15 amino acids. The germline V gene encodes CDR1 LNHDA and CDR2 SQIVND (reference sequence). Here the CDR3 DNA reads TGTGCCAGTAGCCTGACAGGGGGCGCCAGTAATGAGCAGTTCTTC. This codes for CASSLTGGASNEQFF.

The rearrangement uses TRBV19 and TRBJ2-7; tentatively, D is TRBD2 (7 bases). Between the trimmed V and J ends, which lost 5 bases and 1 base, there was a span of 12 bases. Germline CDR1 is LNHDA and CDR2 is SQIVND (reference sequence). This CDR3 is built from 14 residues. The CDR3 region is CASSPRGGSYEQYF. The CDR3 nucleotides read TGTGCCAGTAGTCCCAGGGGAGGGTCCTACGAGCAGTACTTC.

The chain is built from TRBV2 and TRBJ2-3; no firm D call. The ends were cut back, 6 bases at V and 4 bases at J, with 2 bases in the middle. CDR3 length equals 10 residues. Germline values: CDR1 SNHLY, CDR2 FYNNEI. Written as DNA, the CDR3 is TGTGCCAGCAGCTCAGATACGCAGTATTTT. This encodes CASSSDTQYF.

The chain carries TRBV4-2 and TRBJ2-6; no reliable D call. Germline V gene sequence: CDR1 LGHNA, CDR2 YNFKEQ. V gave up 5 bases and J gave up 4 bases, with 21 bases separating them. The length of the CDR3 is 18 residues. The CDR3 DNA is TGTGCCAGCAGCAAGGGCAACAAAGGTTACAAAGGGGCCAACGTCCTGACTTTC. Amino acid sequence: CASSKGNKGYKGANVLTF.